Presented here are 2 T cell receptor beta chains from one specimen sequenced in a study of blood T cells in healthy people across ages. A sample-barcoded 5' primer and a J-beta primer mix were used in a second PCR of about 7 to 11 cycles. A single record per CDR3 protein comes from TCRdb applying MiXCR to the 5' RACE reads. The sample lists around 1,100,000 distinct CDR3 sequences, 35% to 40% occurring once. Source material: blood. These receptor sequences come from a man younger than 30 in good health.

The V and J genes are TRBV6-4 and TRBJ1-2; D is uncertain. Trimming stripped 4 bases from V and 4 bases from J, with 19 bases between. In germline, CDR1 is MRHNA, CDR2 SNTAGT. This CDR3 comprises 16 residues. CDR3 bases: TGTGCCAGCAGTGTGGTAGCTGGGGTTCAGACCTATGGCTACACCTTC. It yields the protein CASSVVAGVQTYGYTF.

The rearrangement uses TRBV7-9 and TRBJ1-1; D is possibly TRBD1 (6 bases). Per germline, CDR1 SEHNR and CDR2 FQNEAQ (reference sequence). Trimming pared 1 base from V and 7 bases from J, leaving 13 bases between. CDR3 length: 14 amino acids. The CDR3 region is CASSLVNRAGEAFF. In DNA form, the CDR3 reads TGTGCCAGCAGCTTAGTCAACAGGGCTGGTGAAGCTTTCTTT.